This T cell receptor (beta chain) was recovered during a study of blood T cell repertoires in COVID-19 (dated by TCRdb to between 2020 and 2021). Study-level background: Collaborator samples came from the United States, Italy and Spain and covered acute and convalescent phases of COVID-19. The samples were drawn from two sources: the first 160 participants of the ongoing ImmuneRACE study, and 1,000 to 1,500 subjects contributed by 6 global collaborators. Subjects who had been exposed to COVID-19, were actively infected with it, or had recovered from it provided the deeply sampled blood TCRbeta repertoires that made up the dataset. Where available, HLA class I and class II types were obtained from metadata supplied by the sample provider rather than from assay-based typing. The repertoires were released in a freely available public database meant as a resource for research on the immune response to SARS-CoV-2. The material from the prospective study consisted of cDNA or gDNA derived from T cells, B-cell-depleted T cells, or PBMCs. Nearly every sample came with metadata listing a de-identified subject ID, COVID-19 status, age in years and sex.

TCRbeta CDR3 regions were amplified from genomic DNA by means of the immunoSEQ Assay, a bias-controlled multiplex PCR. Turning to the authors' computational methods: Nucleated cell counts per sample were estimated from amplification of reference gene primers within the assay. To quantify the absolute abundance of each unique TCRbeta CDR3 rearrangement, sequence reads were collapsed and filtered. For each sample, productive Simpson clonality was calculated by taking the square root of Simpson's diversity index across productive rearrangements. Entries here come from immuneACCESS through TCRdb and include only in-frame sequences with V and J called. Some clones fail to appear in such tables; in the studies checked, an unresolved V gene covers under half of the shortfall, and the cause of the remainder is unknown. The V and J calls and the clone size are those of that table, but D and trimming were determined from the DNA. The sample contains over 250,000 clones, 87% of them found a single time. The leading ten clones occupy approximately 9% of the sample.

Per the germline V gene, KGHDR is the CDR1 and SFDVKD is the CDR2. At the junction V is shortened by 4 bases and J by 4 bases; bases outside the gene matches: 7. From the cysteine through the phenylalanine, the CDR3 covers 15 amino acids. The only DNA kept is the CDR3, 45 bases in frame from the first base. In the prospective study, participants were roughly 18 to 95 years old, resided in 24 geographic areas of the United States, and were enrolled through a virtual design. Cohort assignment in the prospective study relied on participant-reported clinical history from a screening survey and a study questionnaire. For ImmuneRACE Cohort 3, a participant was defined as recovered based on two consecutive negative NP/OP PCR tests, clearance by a healthcare professional, or resolution of symptoms. Each participant in the prospective study had whole blood, serum and a nasopharyngeal or oropharyngeal swab collected by mobile phlebotomists. Prospective study participants could optionally give additional blood draws and questionnaires over an approximately 2-month period. Before DNA extraction, blood samples from the prospective study were shipped at room temperature or frozen.

As concerns this clone: The antigen it recognizes is unknown. Qualities for individual bases were not recorded, and no much larger clone is one base off.

The investigation overall reported the following: The quantity of clinical and demographic metadata differed by source and by participant and was supplied without curation.

The sequenced sample consisted of PBMCs or T cells enriched from blood (not recorded which). Here the chain combines TRBV24-1 and TRBJ1-1, and 8 junctional nucleotides match TRBD1. This sequence originates from a young woman who had recovered from COVID-19. The CDR3 region has the sequence CATSDPGQGATEAFF. DNA sequence: TGTGCCACCAGTGACCCCGGACAGGGTGCCACTGAAGCTTTCTTT.